This passage covers 8 T cell receptor beta chains from one sample sequenced in a study of Graves' ophthalmopathy and Graves' hyperthyroidism. Amplified TCR beta CDR3 regions were obtained using RNA transcripts as template. Amplification began with first-round RT-PCR using HTBI primers, then second-round multiplex PCR was performed. Each CDR3 protein is one row after TCRdb ran MiXCR on the multiplex PCR reads. The sample includes hundreds of thousands of distinct CDR3 sequences, over 20% of them seen just once. Sequenced: peripheral blood. The source is a woman under 30 with stable Graves' hyperthyroidism. Some clones in this sample may be carry-over from other donors' samples.

The chain is built from TRBV27 and TRBJ2-5, with TRBD2 as a possible D gene (6 bases). The V end was cut by 5 bases, the J end by 3 bases, with 16 bases between. Germline values: CDR1 MNHEY, CDR2 SMNVEV (reference sequence). The CDR3 runs to 15 residues. The CDR3 coding sequence is TGTGCCAGCAGTCCCATCCCGGGGGAGGAAGAGACCCAGTACTTC. It specifies CASSPIPGEEETQYF.

This clonotype was seen many times. The chain uses TRBV11-2 and TRBJ2-5, with TRBD2 matching over 7 bases. Looked up from germline, CDR1 is SGHAT and CDR2 is FQNNGV. V lost 1 base, J lost 7 bases, and 0 bases stayed unmatched. The CDR3 covers 12 residues. CDR3 sequence reads: CASSLGGGTQYF. The CDR3 DNA reads TGTGCCAGCAGCTTAGGGGGGGGGACCCAGTACTTC.

In its sample, this clonotype was seen many times. V usage is TRBV28 and J usage is TRBJ2-5; D is perhaps TRBD1 (6 bases). V was cut by 3 bases and J by 5 bases, with 13 bases left in between. This CDR3 is 14 amino acids long. The germline CDR1 and CDR2 sequences are MDHEN and SYDVKM. Here the CDR3 reads CASSFSGAGETQYF. CDR3 nucleotides: TGTGCCAGCAGTTTTTCAGGGGCCGGGGAGACCCAGTACTTC.

The sample holds many counts of this clonotype. The chain has TRBV6-2 or TRBV6-3 and TRBJ2-5; a weak D match, TRBD1 (6 bases). The CDR3 has 16 amino acids. Germline CDR1 MNHEY, CDR2 SVGEGT. V lost 0 bases and J 5 bases, leaving 16 bases between the germline ends. In nucleotides, the CDR3 is TGTGCCAGCAGTTACTCCGGCAGGGGTATTGGGGAGACCCAGTACTTC. Its translation is CASSYSGRGIGETQYF.

This chain joins TRBV7-2 and TRBJ2-7; no reliable D call. The CDR3 contains 13 residues. Germline lookup yields CDR1 SGHTA and CDR2 FQGNSA. The CDR3 DNA follows: TGTGCCAGCAGCTTACGTTCGACCTACGAGCACTACGTC. Its protein is CASSLRSTYEHYV.

The rearrangement links TRBV9 to TRBJ1-2, with 7 bases that match TRBD1. This CDR3 contains 12 residues. The V and J ends lost 2 bases and 8 bases, in that order; junction bases with no gene match: 3. CDR1 SGDLS and CDR2 YYNGEE come from the germline V gene. CDR3 sequence: CASSVQGDGYTF. The CDR3 region has the DNA TGTGCCAGCAGCGTCCAGGGGGACGGCTACACCTTC.

This clonotype occurred a few times. The rearrangement links TRBV5-1 to TRBJ2-6, with unresolved D. Germline V lookup: CDR1 SGHRS, CDR2 YFSETQ. CDR3 size: 14 residues. Trimming shortened V by 6 bases and J by 4 bases, and 11 bases separated the two germline ends. CDR3 coding DNA: TGCGCCAGCATCCCGGGTCCCGGGGCCAACGTCCTGACTTTC. Its protein is CASIPGPGANVLTF.

This clonotype was observed a single time. The chain recombines TRBV12-5 with TRBJ1-6; D is perhaps TRBD1 (6 bases). The CDR3 extends over 17 amino acids. V was pared by 4 bases and J by 5 bases, with 18 bases between. Per germline, CDR1 LGHNT and CDR2 FRNRAP. CDR3 coding DNA: TGTGCTAGTGGTTGGGGAAGTTCGGGACACAATAATTCACCCCTCCACTTT. It specifies CASGWGSSGHNNSPLHF. The variable domain in full, completed from reference TRBV12-5 and TRBJ1-6, reads DARVTQTPRHKVTEMGQEVTMRCQPILGHNTVFWYRQTMMQGLELLAYFRNRAPLDDSGMPKDRFSAEMPDATLATLKIQPSEPRDSAVYFCASGWGSSGHNNSPLHFGNGTRLTVT.